This T cell receptor beta chain was retrieved from a study of metastatic and nonmetastatic thyroid tumors. Across the whole study: Repertoire comparison spanned blood and tumor or nodule tissue of malignant and benign thyroid patients. Study findings and constraints: Significantly higher TCR beta diversity was reportedly seen in malignant thyroid tumors than benign nodules, in blood and tumor.

The V and J ends lost 0 bases and 8 bases, in that order; junction bases with no gene match: 7. The CDR3 consists of 16 residues. Germline CDR1 is WSHSY and CDR2 is SAAADI. Per the study methods: A distant-metastasis classifier for papillary thyroid cancer was built using CDR3 differences across clinicopathological groups. TCRdb re-clonotyped the PCR reads via MiXCR. TCRdb's processing, not the authors', yielded these V and J calls. The repertoire holds around 12,000 clones, with 27% as singletons. All patients reached thyroid surgery having received no treatment beforehand. This clone was seen ten or more times. Its target is unknown.

The genes are TRBV10-2 and TRBJ1-4, with 9 bases that match TRBD1. The TCR sequence derives from a female donor with papillary thyroid cancer or a benign thyroid nodule (not recorded which). Some clones in this sample may be carry-over from other donors' samples. The specimen sequenced was tumor tissue. CDR3 residues: CASSESAGTGWEKLFF. The DNA for the CDR3 is TGCGCCAGCAGTGAGTCGGCGGGGACAGGGTGGGAAAAACTGTTTTTT.